These 28 T cell receptor beta chains share one sample of origin, sequenced in a study of cytomegalovirus exposure and HLA in healthy donors. PCR employed 60 Vbeta and 13 Jbeta primers. Data came from immunoSEQ multiplex PCR; TCRdb stores just in-frame clones and leaves some out. The table records more than 95,000 clones, over 9.5% of them present only once. The sequencing input was PBMCs. These receptors came from a woman aged 18 to 35 in good health and CMV-seropositive.

Comment on this clone: At one boundary the junction diverges from the germline segment, which might be a read error. The chain couples TRBV6-6 to TRBJ2-2; TRBD2 matches 13 bases. CDR1 MNHNY and CDR2 SVGAGI come from the germline V gene (reference sequence). The CDR3 covers 15 residues. CDR3 residues: CASRGLAGHTGEMFF. The CDR3 DNA sequence: TGTGCCAGCAGGGGACTAGCGGGGCACACAGGGGAGATGTTTTTT.

The genes are TRBV28 and TRBJ1-3; D is perhaps TRBD1 (6 bases). V was cut by 4 bases and J by 1 base, with 8 bases left in between. Looked up from germline, CDR1 is MDHEN and CDR2 is SYDVKM. The length of the CDR3 is 14 residues. The CDR3 region has the DNA TGTGCCAGCAGTTCCGGACAGTCTGGAAACACCATATATTTT. Translating gives CASSSGQSGNTIYF.

The V gene is TRBV10-3, the J gene TRBJ1-2; D perhaps matches TRBD1 (6 bases). In germline, CDR1 is ENHRY, CDR2 SYGVKD. The CDR3 contains 14 residues. The V end lost 4 bases, the J end lost 0 bases, and 9 bases lay between the germline ends. CDR3 in DNA: TGTGCCATCAGTGGGACAGAAACTAACTATGGCTACACCTTC. Translated, it gives CAISGTETNYGYTF.

This clone was counted a few times. V and J are TRBV4-1 and TRBJ2-7; 9 bases map to TRBD2. CDR3 length equals 13 residues. V shed 1 base and J 5 bases; nucleotides not matched to a gene: 0. Looked up from germline, CDR1 is MGHRA and CDR2 is YSYEKL. Written as DNA, the CDR3 is TGCGCCAGCAGCCAAGCTAGCGGGAACGAGCAGTACTTC. Encoded protein: CASSQASGNEQYF.

The table lists this clone with a few counts. The chain joins TRBV4-1 to TRBJ2-5; 7 positions match TRBD1. CDR3 size: 14 residues. Unmatched junction bases numbered 7, after V lost 4 bases and J lost 5 bases. CDR1 and CDR2 from the germline V gene are MGHRA and YSYEKL. CDR3 region: CASSPTGHGETQYF. The CDR3 DNA reads as TGCGCCAGCAGCCCGACAGGGCACGGGGAGACCCAGTACTTC.

This clone has only a few counts. V is TRBV28 and J is TRBJ1-1; maybe TRBD1 (6 bases). The germline V gene has CDR1 MDHEN and CDR2 SYDVKM. V lost 5 bases and J lost 0, with 16 bases in between. CDR3 size: 16 residues. The CDR3 sequence: CASSEGPGQLNTEAFF. The CDR3 region has the DNA TGTGCCAGCAGTGAGGGGCCCGGACAGTTGAACACTGAAGCTTTCTTT.

For the CDR3, the DNA is TGTGCCGGGGACAGGGCCGCGACAGGGGAGCAGTTCTTC. Translated, it gives CAGDRAATGEQFF. V is TRBV6-1 and J is TRBJ2-1, with TRBD1 identical over 9 bases. CDR3 length: 13 amino acids. Germline lookup yields CDR1 MNHNS and CDR2 SASEGT. V was pared by 11 bases and J by 10 bases, with 12 bases of the junction left unmatched.

This sequence joins TRBV11-3 and TRBJ2-7, with D uncertain. Germline lookup yields CDR1 SGHNT and CDR2 YENEEA. Trimming took off 3 bases at V and 2 bases at J, with 8 bases between the two ends. The length of the CDR3 is 13 residues. The CDR3 reads CASSFSVAYEQYF. CDR3 bases: TGTGCCAGCAGCTTCTCGGTAGCCTACGAGCAGTACTTC.

The rearrangement joins TRBV30 to TRBJ2-7, with TRBD2 matching 7 bases. V was clipped by 4 bases and J by 2 bases; unmatched bases: 2. The CDR3 extends over 12 amino acids. The germline gives CDR1 GTSNPN, CDR2 SVGIG (reference sequence). CDR3 DNA sequence: TGTGCCTGGATGGGACTACCCTACGAGCAGTACTTC. This encodes CAWMGLPYEQYF. The entire variable domain, with the rest obtained from reference TRBV30 and TRBJ2-7, is as follows: SQTIHQWPATLVQPVGSPLSLECTVEGTSNPNLYWYRQAAGRGLQLLFYSVGIGQISSEVPQNLSASRPQDRQFILSSKKLLLSDSGFYLCAWMGLPYEQYFGPGTRLTVT.

This clone was detected a few times. CDR3 sequence: CASRAGTGGLKETQYF. The DNA for the CDR3 is TGTGCCAGCAGGGCCGGGACAGGGGGACTAAAAGAGACCCAGTACTTC. This chain uses TRBV6-6 with TRBJ2-5, with 11 bases lining up with TRBD1. The trim removed 6 bases at V and 3 bases at J, leaving 9 bases unmatched. Per germline, CDR1 MNHNY and CDR2 SVGAGI (reference sequence). The CDR3 consists of 16 residues.

The V gene is TRBV30, the J gene TRBJ2-2; 9 nucleotides line up with TRBD2. The V gene end was trimmed by 1 base and the J gene end by 8 bases; junction bases not matched to a gene: 8. Germline CDR1 and CDR2: GTSNPN and SVGIG (reference sequence). The CDR3 length is 15 residues. The chain's CDR3 is CAWSGIAGVAGELFF. The CDR3 nucleotides are TGTGCCTGGAGTGGAATAGCGGGAGTAGCGGGGGAGCTGTTTTTT.

V usage is TRBV28 and J usage is TRBJ1-1; 10 nucleotides align to TRBD1. Germline lookup yields CDR1 MDHEN and CDR2 SYDVKM. This CDR3 has 12 residues. V trimming: 6 bases; J trimming: 8 bases; junction bases outside the gene matches: 3. The CDR3 DNA is TGTGCCAGCAGATGGACAGGGGGAGAAGCTTTCTTT. Its protein is CASRWTGGEAFF. The full variable domain, its missing parts supplied by reference TRBV28 and TRBJ1-1, is DVKVTQSSRYLVKRTGEKVFLECVQDMDHENMFWYRQDPGLGLRLIYFSYDVKMKEKGDIPEGYSVSREKKERFSLILESASTNQTSMYLCASRWTGGEAFFGQGTRLTVV.

The chain combines TRBV5-1 with TRBJ2-4, with D unresolved. Germline loops: CDR1 SGHRS, CDR2 YFSETQ. This CDR3 is 15 amino acids long. The V end was cut by 6 bases, the J end by 1 base, with 14 bases between. The DNA of the CDR3 is TGCGCCAGCAATGGCGGCGACGGTGCCAAAAACATTCAGTACTTC. Translated: CASNGGDGAKNIQYF.

This chain links TRBV15 with TRBJ2-7; TRBD2 matches 7 bases. Germline V gives CDR1 LNHNV, CDR2 YYDKDF (reference sequence). The V and J ends lost 0 bases and 5 bases, in that order; junction bases with no gene match: 16. The CDR3 runs to 18 residues. CDR3 nucleotide sequence: TGTGCCACCAGCAGAGAGCCCCTTGGGTGGGAGGGAAGGAACGAGCAGTACTTC. It encodes CATSREPLGWEGRNEQYF.

This clone showed up just once. The chain joins TRBV5-6 to TRBJ2-1, with TRBD2 identical over 7 bases. The CDR3 sequence is 16 residues long. Germline V gives CDR1 SGHDT, CDR2 YYEEEE. Germline trimming cut 2 bases from V and 7 bases from J; bases unmatched to any gene: 12. The chain's CDR3 is CASSFPAGEIGNEQFF. The CDR3 DNA sequence: TGTGCCAGCAGCTTTCCGGCGGGAGAGATTGGGAATGAGCAGTTCTTC.

This clone appeared a few times. The gene calls are TRBV5-1 and TRBJ2-3, with TRBD2 identical over 9 bases. V gave up 0 bases and J gave up 3 bases; unmatched junction bases: 8. The germline V gene has CDR1 SGHRS and CDR2 YFSETQ. The CDR3 is made up of 17 amino acids. CDR3 in amino acids: CASSLAPAGGGTDTQYF. In DNA form, the CDR3 reads TGCGCCAGCAGCTTGGCCCCCGCGGGAGGGGGGACAGATACGCAGTATTTT.

V gene TRBV5-1 combines with J gene TRBJ2-5; 9 bases agree with TRBD1. This CDR3 is built from 14 residues. Germline CDR1 is SGHRS and CDR2 is YFSETQ. V was clipped by 3 bases and J by 4 bases; unmatched bases: 4. The CDR3 DNA sequence: TGCGCCAGCAGCTCAACAGGGGGCGGAGAGACCCAGTACTTC. Translation: CASSSTGGGETQYF.

The chain joins TRBV18 to TRBJ2-1, with 12 positions matching TRBD2. The CDR3 totals 16 residues. CDR1 and CDR2 from the germline V gene are KGHSH and LQKENI. V lost 3 bases to trimming and J lost 3 bases; unmatched junction nucleotides: 3. CDR3 nucleotides: TGTGCCAGCTCACCTCGGACTAGCGGGAACTACAATGAGCAGTTCTTC. This gives the protein CASSPRTSGNYNEQFF.

There are a few counts of this clone. J is TRBJ1-1 and V is TRBV6-1; the D is unclear. The CDR3 sequence is 10 residues long. The V and J ends lost 8 bases and 5 bases respectively, with 6 bases between them. Germline loops: CDR1 MNHNS, CDR2 SASEGT. Written as DNA, the CDR3 is TGTGCCAGCGGAGGAACTGAAGCTTTCTTT. Its translation: CASGGTEAFF.

There are a few counts of this clone. The chain is built from TRBV7-8 and TRBJ1-1; D is unresolved. This CDR3 has 13 amino acids. CDR1 and CDR2 from the germline V gene are SGHVS and FQNEAQ. V was shortened by 4 bases and J by 6 bases, with 12 bases between the two germline ends. The CDR3 DNA reads as TGTGCCAGCAGCTCTAGCTCCCCCCCTGAAGCTTTCTTT. This sequence encodes CASSSSSPPEAFF.

This clone was counted once. This chain connects TRBV5-4 to TRBJ1-5; D perhaps matches TRBD1 (5 bases). The length of the CDR3 is 13 residues. Germline-derived CDR1 and CDR2 are SGHNT and YYREEE (reference sequence). V was clipped by 3 bases and J by 14 bases, with 18 bases between them. CDR3 loop: CASSYEGAVGEHF. DNA for the CDR3: TGTGCCAGCAGCTACGAAGGGGCGGTGGGCGAGCATTTT.

V and J are TRBV19 and TRBJ2-1, with D maybe TRBD2 (5 bases). The length of the CDR3 is 15 residues. Trimming pared 3 bases from V and 8 bases from J, leaving 17 bases between. CDR1 and CDR2 from the germline V gene are LNHDA and SQIVND (reference sequence). This CDR3 reads CASSIFSGKVDEQFF. The CDR3 coding sequence is TGTGCCAGTAGTATCTTCAGCGGAAAGGTCGATGAGCAGTTCTTC.

As concerns this clone: Different DNA sequences within this sample yield the same CDR3. The chain recombines TRBV2 with TRBJ1-2, with 10 bases aligning to TRBD1. The CDR3 has 13 residues. Trimming removed 4 bases from V and 7 bases from J; junction bases left unmatched: 3. The germline V gene has CDR1 SNHLY and CDR2 FYNNEI. The CDR3 loop reads CASSGQGASGYTF. CDR3 sequence (DNA): TGTGCCAGCAGTGGACAGGGGGCTTCTGGCTACACCTTC. Full variable domain (missing parts from reference TRBV2 and TRBJ1-2): EPEVTQTPSHQVTQMGQEVILRCVPISNHLYFYWYRQILGQKVEFLVSFYNNEISEKSEIFDDQFSVERPDGSNFTLKIRSTKLEDSAMYFCASSGQGASGYTFGSGTRLTVV.

This clone was counted only a few times. The V gene is TRBV15, the J gene TRBJ2-1, with TRBD1 as a possible D gene (5 bases). Germline V gene lookup returns CDR1 LNHNV and CDR2 YYDKDF (reference sequence). The CDR3 has 15 residues. Trimming took 5 bases from V and 2 from J, leaving 13 bases between them. The CDR3 DNA is TGTGCCACCAGCGGGGCCCCCAGAACCTACAATGAGCAGTTCTTC. This sequence encodes CATSGAPRTYNEQFF.

This clone was detected only a few times. The chain joins TRBV7-3 to TRBJ1-1; D may be TRBD1 (6 bases). Between the trimmed V and J ends, which lost 5 bases and 1 base, there was a span of 14 bases. CDR1 is SGHTA, CDR2 FQGTGA, per germline. The CDR3 loop spans 15 amino acids. CDR3 in DNA: TGTGCCAGCAGCCCAGACGCGGACAGGAACACTGAAGCTTTCTTT. Protein product: CASSPDADRNTEAFF.

This clone was picked up a small number of times. The rearrangement links TRBV2 to TRBJ2-7; maybe TRBD2 (5 bases). Trimming left V 5 bases short and J 2 bases short, with 10 bases between. The CDR3 extends over 13 amino acids. Germline lookup yields CDR1 SNHLY and CDR2 FYNNEI. CDR3 region: CASSPGDTYEQYF. The DNA for the CDR3 is TGTGCCAGCAGTCCCGGGGATACCTACGAGCAGTACTTC. Full variable domain (rest looked up from reference TRBV2 and TRBJ2-7): EPEVTQTPSHQVTQMGQEVILRCVPISNHLYFYWYRQILGQKVEFLVSFYNNEISEKSEIFDDQFSVERPDGSNFTLKIRSTKLEDSAMYFCASSPGDTYEQYFGPGTRLTVT.

In this sample, this clone turned up a few times. The chain couples TRBV10-2 to TRBJ2-7; 12 bases are a match to TRBD2. Trimming removed 8 bases from V and 2 bases from J; junction bases left unmatched: 16. CDR1 and CDR2 from the germline V gene are WSHSY and SAAADI. CDR3 length: 18 residues. As DNA, the CDR3 is TGCGCCAGCGGCCCACGGGCTAGCGGGAGGGTAGATACCTACGAGCAGTACTTC. The encoded protein is CASGPRASGRVDTYEQYF.

In the case of this clone: Other nucleotide sequences from this sample produce the same CDR3. The gene calls are TRBV20-1 and TRBJ2-7; D is possibly TRBD1 (6 bases). Deletions cut 4 bases from V and 4 bases from J, with 8 bases between. The CDR3 runs to 11 residues. The germline gives CDR1 DFQATT, CDR2 SNEGSKA (reference sequence). CDR3 DNA sequence: TGCAGTGCTACCCAGGGGTACGAGCAGTACTTC. Translating gives CSATQGYEQYF.